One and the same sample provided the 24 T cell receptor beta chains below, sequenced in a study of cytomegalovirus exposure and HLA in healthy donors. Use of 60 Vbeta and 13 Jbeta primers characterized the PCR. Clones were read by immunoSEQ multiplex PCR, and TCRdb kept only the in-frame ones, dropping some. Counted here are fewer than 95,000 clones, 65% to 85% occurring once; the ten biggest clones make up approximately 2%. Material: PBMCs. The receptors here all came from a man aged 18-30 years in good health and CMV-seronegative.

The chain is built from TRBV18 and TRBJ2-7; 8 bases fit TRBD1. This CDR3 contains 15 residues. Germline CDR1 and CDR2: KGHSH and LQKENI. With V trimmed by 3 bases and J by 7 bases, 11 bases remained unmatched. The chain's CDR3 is CASSPRQGWKEEQYF. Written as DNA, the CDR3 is TGTGCCAGCTCACCCAGACAGGGGTGGAAGGAAGAGCAGTACTTC. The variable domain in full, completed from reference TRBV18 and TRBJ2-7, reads NAGVMQNPRHLVRRRGQEARLRCSPMKGHSHVYWYRQLPEEGLKFMVYLQKENIIDESGMPKERFSAEFPKEGPSILRIQQVVRGDSAAYFCASSPRQGWKEEQYFGPGTRLTVT.

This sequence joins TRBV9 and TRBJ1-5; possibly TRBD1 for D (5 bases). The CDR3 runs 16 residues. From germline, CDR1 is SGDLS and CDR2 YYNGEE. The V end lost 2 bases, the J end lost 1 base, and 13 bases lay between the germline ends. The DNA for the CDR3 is TGTGCCAGCAGCGTGGGGGGGGAGGGGAGCAATCAGCCCCAGCATTTT. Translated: CASSVGGEGSNQPQHF.

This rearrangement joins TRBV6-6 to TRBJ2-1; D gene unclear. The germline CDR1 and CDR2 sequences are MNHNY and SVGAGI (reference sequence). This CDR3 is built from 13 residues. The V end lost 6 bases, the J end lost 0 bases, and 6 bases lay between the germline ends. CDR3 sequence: CASRVYSYNEQFF. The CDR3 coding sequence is TGTGCCAGCAGAGTCTACTCCTACAATGAGCAGTTCTTC.

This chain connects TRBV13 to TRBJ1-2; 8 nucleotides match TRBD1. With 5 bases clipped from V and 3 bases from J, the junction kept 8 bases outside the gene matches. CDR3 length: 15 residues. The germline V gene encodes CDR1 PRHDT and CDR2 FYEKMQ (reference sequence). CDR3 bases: TGTGCCAGCAGCCCACCGACAGGGGACGACTATGGCTACACCTTC. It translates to CASSPPTGDDYGYTF.

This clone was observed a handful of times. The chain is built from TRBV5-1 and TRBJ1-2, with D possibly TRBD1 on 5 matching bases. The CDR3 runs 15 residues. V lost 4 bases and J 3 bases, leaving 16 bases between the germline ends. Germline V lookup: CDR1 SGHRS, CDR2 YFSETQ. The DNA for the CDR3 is TGCGCCAGCAGCATGACAGACCCGAAAGACTATGGCTACACCTTC. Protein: CASSMTDPKDYGYTF.

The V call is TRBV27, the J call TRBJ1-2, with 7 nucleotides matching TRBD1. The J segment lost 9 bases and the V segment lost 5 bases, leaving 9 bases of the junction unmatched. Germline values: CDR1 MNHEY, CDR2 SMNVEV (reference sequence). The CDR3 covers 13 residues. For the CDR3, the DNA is TGTGCCAGCAGTGTACCGACAGGGTATAGCTACACCTTC. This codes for CASSVPTGYSYTF.

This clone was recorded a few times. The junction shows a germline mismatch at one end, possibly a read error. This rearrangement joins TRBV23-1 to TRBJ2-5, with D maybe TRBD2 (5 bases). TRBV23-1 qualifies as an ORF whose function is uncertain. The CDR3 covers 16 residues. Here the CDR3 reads CASSEFKGARSESQYF. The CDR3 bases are TGCGCCAGCAGTGAGTTTAAGGGAGCCCGTTCGGAGAGCCAGTACTTC.

DNA of the CDR3: TGTGCCAGTACAGGGGGGTGGGGGGACGAGCAGTACTTC. It encodes CASTGGWGDEQYF. The rearrangement links TRBV10-3 to TRBJ2-5, with TRBD1 identical over 8 bases. The closer fit of TRBJ2-7 to the DNA end suggests the J call may be wrong. The CDR3 length is 13 residues. The germline gives CDR1 ENHRY, CDR2 SYGVKD.

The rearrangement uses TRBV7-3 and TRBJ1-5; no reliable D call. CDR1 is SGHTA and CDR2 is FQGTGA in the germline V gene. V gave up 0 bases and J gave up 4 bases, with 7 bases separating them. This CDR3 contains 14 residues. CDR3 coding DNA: TGTGCCAGCAGCTTAACGGGCGAAAATCAGCCCCAGCATTTT. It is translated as CASSLTGENQPQHF.

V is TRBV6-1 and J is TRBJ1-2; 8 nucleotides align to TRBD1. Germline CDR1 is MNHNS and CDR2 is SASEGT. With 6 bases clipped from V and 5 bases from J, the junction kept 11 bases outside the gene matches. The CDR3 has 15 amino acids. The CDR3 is CASREPGTGDYGYTF. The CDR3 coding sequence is TGTGCCAGCAGGGAGCCCGGGACAGGAGATTATGGCTACACCTTC.

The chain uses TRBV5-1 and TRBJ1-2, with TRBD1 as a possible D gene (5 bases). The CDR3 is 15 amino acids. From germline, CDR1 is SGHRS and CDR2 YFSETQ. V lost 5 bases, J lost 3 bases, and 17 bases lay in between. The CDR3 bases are TGCGCCAGCAGGTCCGGTACCACGGGGGACTATGGCTACACCTTC. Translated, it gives CASRSGTTGDYGYTF. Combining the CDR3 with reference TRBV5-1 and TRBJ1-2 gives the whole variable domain KAGVTQTPRYLIKTRGQQVTLSCSPISGHRSVSWYQQTPGQGLQFLFEYFSETQRNKGNFPGRFSGRQFSNSRSEMNVSTLELGDSALYLCASRSGTTGDYGYTFGSGTRLTVV.

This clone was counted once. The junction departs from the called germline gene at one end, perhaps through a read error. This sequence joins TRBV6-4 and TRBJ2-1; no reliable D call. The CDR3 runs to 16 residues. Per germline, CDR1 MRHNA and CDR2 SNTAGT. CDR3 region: CASSDWFLSSYNEQFF. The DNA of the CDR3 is TGTGCCAGCAGCGACTGGTTCCTGAGCTCCTACAATGAGCAGTTCTTC.

CDR3 in amino acids: CASSTPSVETQYF. Written as DNA, the CDR3 is TGTGCCAGCAGCACCCCTAGCGTGGAGACCCAGTACTTC. V gene TRBV7-2 combines with J gene TRBJ2-5; D is perhaps TRBD2 (6 bases). This CDR3 spans 13 amino acids. V was clipped by 5 bases and J by 5 bases, with 12 bases between them. Germline loops: CDR1 SGHTA, CDR2 FQGNSA.

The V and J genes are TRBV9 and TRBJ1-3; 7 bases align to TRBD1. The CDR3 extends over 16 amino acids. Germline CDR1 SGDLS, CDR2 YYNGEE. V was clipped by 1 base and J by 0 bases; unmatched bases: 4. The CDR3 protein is CASSVFQGGSGNTIYF. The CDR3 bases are TGTGCCAGCAGCGTATTTCAGGGGGGCTCTGGAAACACCATATATTTT.

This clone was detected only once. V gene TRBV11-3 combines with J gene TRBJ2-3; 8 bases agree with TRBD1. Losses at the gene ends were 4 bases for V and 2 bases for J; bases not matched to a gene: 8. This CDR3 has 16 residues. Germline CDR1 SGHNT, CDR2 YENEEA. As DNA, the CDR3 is TGTGCCAGCAGCTCCAACAGGGGGTTAAACACAGATACGCAGTATTTT. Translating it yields CASSSNRGLNTDTQYF.

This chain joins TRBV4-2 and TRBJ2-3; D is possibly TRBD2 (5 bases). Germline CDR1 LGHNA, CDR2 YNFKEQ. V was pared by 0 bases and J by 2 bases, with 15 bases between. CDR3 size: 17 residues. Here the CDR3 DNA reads TGTGCCAGCAGCCAAGAGCTTGGGGAAGGACTCACAGATACGCAGTATTTT. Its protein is CASSQELGEGLTDTQYF.

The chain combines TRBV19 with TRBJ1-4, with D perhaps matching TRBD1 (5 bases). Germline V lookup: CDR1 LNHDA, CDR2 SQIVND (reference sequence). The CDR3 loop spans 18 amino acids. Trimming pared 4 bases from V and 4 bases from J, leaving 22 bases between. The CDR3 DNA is TGTGCCAGTAGTAACCGGGACTCGGGGGAACCCTTTAATGAAAAACTGTTTTTT. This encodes CASSNRDSGEPFNEKLFF. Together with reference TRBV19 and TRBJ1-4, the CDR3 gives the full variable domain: DGGITQSPKYLFRKEGQNVTLSCEQNLNHDAMYWYRQDPGQGLRLIYYSQIVNDFQKGDIAEGYSVSREKKESFPLTVTSAQKNPTAFYLCASSNRDSGEPFNEKLFFGSGTQLSVL.

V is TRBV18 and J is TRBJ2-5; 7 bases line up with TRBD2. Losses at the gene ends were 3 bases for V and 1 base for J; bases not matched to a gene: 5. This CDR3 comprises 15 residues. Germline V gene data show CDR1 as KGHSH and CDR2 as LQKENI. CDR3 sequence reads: CASSPDSSGQETQYF. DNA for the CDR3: TGTGCCAGCTCACCGGACTCTAGCGGCCAAGAGACCCAGTACTTC.

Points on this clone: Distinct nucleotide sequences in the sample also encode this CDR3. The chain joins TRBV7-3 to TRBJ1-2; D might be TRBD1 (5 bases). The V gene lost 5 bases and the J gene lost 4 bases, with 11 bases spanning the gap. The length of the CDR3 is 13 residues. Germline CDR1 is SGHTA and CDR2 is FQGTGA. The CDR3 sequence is CASSPGGAYGYTF. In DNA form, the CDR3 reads TGTGCCAGCAGCCCGGGGGGAGCCTATGGCTACACCTTC.

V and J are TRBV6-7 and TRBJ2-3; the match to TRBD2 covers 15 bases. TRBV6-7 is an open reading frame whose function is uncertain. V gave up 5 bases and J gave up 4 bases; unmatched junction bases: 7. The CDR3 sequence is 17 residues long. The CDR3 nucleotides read TGTGCCAGCAGTCGGACTAGCGGGGGGGCCTTAGCAGATACGCAGTATTTT. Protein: CASSRTSGGALADTQYF.

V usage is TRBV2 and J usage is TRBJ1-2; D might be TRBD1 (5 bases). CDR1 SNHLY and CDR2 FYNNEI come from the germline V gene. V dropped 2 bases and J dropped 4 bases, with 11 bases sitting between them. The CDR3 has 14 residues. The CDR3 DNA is TGTGCCAGCAGTGAAACAGGAATAACCTATGGCTACACCTTC. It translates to CASSETGITYGYTF.

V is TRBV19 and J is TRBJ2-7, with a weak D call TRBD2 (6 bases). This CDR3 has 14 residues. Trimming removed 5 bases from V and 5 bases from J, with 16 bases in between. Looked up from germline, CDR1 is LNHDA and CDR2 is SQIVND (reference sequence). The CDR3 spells CASSDFGGSNEQYF. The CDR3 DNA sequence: TGTGCCAGTAGTGATTTTGGGGGGAGTAACGAGCAGTACTTC.

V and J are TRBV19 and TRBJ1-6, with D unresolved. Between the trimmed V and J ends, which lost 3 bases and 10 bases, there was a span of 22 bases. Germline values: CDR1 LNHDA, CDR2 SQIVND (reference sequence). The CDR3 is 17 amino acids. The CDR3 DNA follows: TGTGCCAGTAGTATGAATCCGGGAGGGCCGAACTTGTCACCCCTCCACTTT. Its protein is CASSMNPGGPNLSPLHF.

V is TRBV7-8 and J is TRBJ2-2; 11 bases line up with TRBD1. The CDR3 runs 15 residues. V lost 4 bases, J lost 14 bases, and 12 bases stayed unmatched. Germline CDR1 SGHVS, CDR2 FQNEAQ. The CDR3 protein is CASSYGQGAGGFLFF. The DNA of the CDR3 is TGTGCCAGCAGCTACGGACAGGGGGCTGGGGGCTTTCTGTTTTTT.